Presented here are 8 T cell receptor beta chains from one specimen sequenced in a study of cytomegalovirus exposure and HLA in healthy donors. The PCR ran on 60 Vbeta and 13 Jbeta primers. Clones were sequenced by immunoSEQ multiplex PCR, and TCRdb holds only the in-frame ones, with some missing. The sample holds some 100,000 clones, approximately 73% seen once. Sequencing was carried out using PBMCs. The source is a woman aged 45 to 65 in good health and CMV-seropositive.

The J gene is TRBJ1-2, the V gene TRBV9, with 12 bases fitting TRBD1. V shed 3 bases and J 4 bases; nucleotides not matched to a gene: 10. The germline CDR1 and CDR2 sequences are SGDLS and YYNGEE. The CDR3 loop spans 17 amino acids. CDR3 DNA sequence: TGTGCCAGCAGCGCAGGGACAGGGGGCGGAATGGGCTATGGCTACACCTTC. It yields the protein CASSAGTGGGMGYGYTF.

A single count supports this clone. J is TRBJ2-7 and V is TRBV5-1, with TRBD1 as a possible D gene (5 bases). Germline V gene lookup returns CDR1 SGHRS and CDR2 YFSETQ. The V gene lost 4 bases and the J gene lost 5 bases, with 7 bases spanning the gap. The CDR3 runs 11 residues. In DNA form, the CDR3 reads TGCGCCAGCAGCCCAGGGAACGAGCAGTACTTC. Amino acid sequence: CASSPGNEQYF.

By sample share, this clone is medium-sized. The chain uses TRBV2 and TRBJ2-3, with 7 bases lining up with TRBD1. Germline loops: CDR1 SNHLY, CDR2 FYNNEI. This CDR3 is built from 14 residues. Losses at the gene ends were 8 bases for V and 1 base for J; bases not matched to a gene: 6. The CDR3 region has the DNA TGTGCCAGCGTGACAGGGTTTGGCACAGATACGCAGTATTTT. Amino acids: CASVTGFGTDTQYF.

This chain connects TRBV30 to TRBJ2-1; possible D gene TRBD2, 5 bases. The CDR3 spans 16 residues. Germline V lookup: CDR1 GTSNPN, CDR2 SVGIG (reference sequence). V was pared by 1 base and J by 0 bases, with 13 bases between. In DNA, the CDR3 is TGTGCCTGGAGTGGAGGGCAGACGAGCTCCTACAATGAGCAGTTCTTC. It translates to CAWSGGQTSSYNEQFF.

This chain joins TRBV5-8 and TRBJ1-3; 7 nucleotides align to TRBD1. V dropped 4 bases and J dropped 3; count of bases not matched to a gene: 16. Germline CDR1 and CDR2: SGHTS and YDEGEE. The CDR3 is 18 amino acids. The CDR3: CASSPTLGGSPSGNTIYF. CDR3 coding DNA: TGTGCCAGCAGCCCCACTCTAGGGGGCTCCCCGAGTGGAAACACCATATATTTT.

In the case of this clone: At one end the junction does not follow the germline gene, possibly because of a read error. The chain couples TRBV7-7 to TRBJ2-7, with D possibly TRBD2 on 5 matching bases. This CDR3 contains 13 residues. Germline lookup yields CDR1 SSHAT and CDR2 FNYEAQ (reference sequence). The CDR3 loop is CASSPGLTYEQYF. CDR3 nucleotide sequence: TGTGCTAGCAGTCCCGGACTTACCTACGAGCAGTACTTC.

Notes on this clone: One junction end disagrees with the germline gene, perhaps due to a read error. In DNA form, the CDR3 reads TGTGCCACCAGCGGAACCGGGACAGGGAACGCTGAAGCTTTCTTT. This encodes CATSGTGTGNAEAFF. The chain uses TRBV15 and TRBJ1-1, with TRBD1 matching over 9 bases. Germline lookup yields CDR1 LNHNV and CDR2 YYDKDF (reference sequence). This CDR3 has 15 amino acids.

This chain uses TRBV27 with TRBJ2-2; D unclear. CDR1 is MNHEY, CDR2 SMNVEV, per germline (reference sequence). V shed 3 bases and J shed 2 bases, with 10 bases lying between them. The CDR3 contains 15 residues. CDR3 in amino acids: CASSLNSLNTGELFF. Written as DNA, the CDR3 is TGTGCCAGCAGTTTGAACAGCCTTAACACCGGGGAGCTGTTTTTT.